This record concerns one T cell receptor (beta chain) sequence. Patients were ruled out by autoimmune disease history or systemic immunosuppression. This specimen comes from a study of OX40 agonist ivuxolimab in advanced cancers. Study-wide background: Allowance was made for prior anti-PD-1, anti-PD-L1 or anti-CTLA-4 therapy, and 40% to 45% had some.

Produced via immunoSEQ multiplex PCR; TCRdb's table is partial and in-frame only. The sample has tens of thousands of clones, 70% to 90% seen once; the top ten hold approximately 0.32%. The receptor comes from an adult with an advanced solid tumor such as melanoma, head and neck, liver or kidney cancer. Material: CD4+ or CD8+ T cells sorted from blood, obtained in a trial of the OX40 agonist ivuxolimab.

The CDR3 region has the DNA TGCGCCAGCAGCTTTGGACAGGGGACCTATGGCTACACCTTC. It is translated as CASSFGQGTYGYTF. V and J are TRBV5-1 and TRBJ1-2; 9 bases align to TRBD1. Germline lookup yields CDR1 SGHRS and CDR2 YFSETQ. The V gene end was trimmed by 2 bases and the J gene end by 4 bases; junction bases not matched to a gene: 3. There are 14 residues in the CDR3. Based on the CDR3 plus reference TRBV5-1 and TRBJ1-2, the full variable domain is KAGVTQTPRYLIKTRGQQVTLSCSPISGHRSVSWYQQTPGQGLQFLFEYFSETQRNKGNFPGRFSGRQFSNSRSEMNVSTLELGDSALYLCASSFGQGTYGYTFGSGTRLTVV.